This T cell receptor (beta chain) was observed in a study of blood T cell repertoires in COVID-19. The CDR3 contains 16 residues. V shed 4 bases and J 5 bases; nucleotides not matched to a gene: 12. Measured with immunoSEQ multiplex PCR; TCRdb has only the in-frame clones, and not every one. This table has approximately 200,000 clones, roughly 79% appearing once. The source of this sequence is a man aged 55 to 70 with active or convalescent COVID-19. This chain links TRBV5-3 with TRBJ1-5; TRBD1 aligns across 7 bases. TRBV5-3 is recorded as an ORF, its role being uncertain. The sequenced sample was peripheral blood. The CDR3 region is CARSHYRGGGDQPQHF. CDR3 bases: TGTGCCAGAAGCCACTACAGGGGAGGTGGGGATCAGCCCCAGCATTTT.